This T cell receptor beta chain was retrieved from a study of cytomegalovirus exposure and HLA in healthy donors. Study-level points and caveats: Immune exposure information available was restricted to CMV serostatus. In a later analysis, at a false discovery rate of 0.05, approximately 18,000 TCR beta sequences were associated with HLA alleles.

Germline assignment: CDR1 SGHRS and CDR2 YFSETQ. The V end was cut by 3 bases, the J end by 10 bases, with 20 bases between. There are 15 residues in the CDR3. It was with 60 Vbeta and 13 Jbeta primers that the PCR ran. In the authors' workflow: An analysis performed later counted about 80 million unique TCR beta chains (approximately 12 million of them shared). Some clones are missing from TCRdb's copy, which holds only in-frame ones; the method was immunoSEQ multiplex PCR. V and J calls and clone size are as listed in that table; D and trimming were resolved from the DNA. This sample carries some 120,000 clones, roughly 80% of them seen once, and the ten largest clones take 3.5% to 4%. A note on this clone: Its antigen is unidentified.

The chain is built from TRBV5-1 and TRBJ1-3; the D gene is possibly TRBD1 (6 bases). The sequence was collected from a young man in good health and CMV-seropositive. Source material: PBMCs. DNA for the CDR3: TGCGCCAGCAGCTCCGAGGACAGCTCAAGGGGGACCATATATTTT. Residues: CASSSEDSSRGTIYF.